The clone carrying this T cell receptor beta chain was recorded a few times. The target antigen is unknown. A sample of blood taken at first hyperthyroidism diagnosis preceded any ophthalmopathy symptoms. The data derive from a study of T cells in Graves' hyperthyroidism and ophthalmopathy. Study-wide results and caveats: Among clonotypes expanded in thyroid above 0.001, most were also found in blood. Stable hyperthyroidism and ophthalmopathy were separated using 13 V-J signatures.

This CDR3 spans 13 amino acids. Germline V gives CDR1 MNHNS, CDR2 SASEGT. Losses at the gene ends were 6 bases for V and 4 bases for J; bases not matched to a gene: 3. The investigators amplified TCR beta CDR3 regions from RNA transcripts. A first-round RT-PCR of the TCR CDR3 used the HTBI primer set. TCRdb fed the multiplex PCR reads into MiXCR, producing one record per CDR3 protein. The sample has over 250,000 distinct CDR3 sequences, 25% to 30% seen once. Sequencing was done on a sample of blood. The chain carries TRBV6-1 and TRBJ1-3, with 7 bases identical to TRBD1. The sequence was obtained from a man in his forties with Graves' hyperthyroidism that later progressed to Graves' ophthalmopathy. The DNA for the CDR3 is TGTGCCAGCAGCTCGACAGGGGGAAACACCATATATTTT. This encodes CASSSTGGNTIYF.